This section outlines one T cell receptor beta chain sequence together with its context. This record comes from a study of blood T cell repertoires in COVID-19. Germline CDR1 reads SGHAT; CDR2 reads FQNNGV. Unmatched junction bases numbered 8, after V lost 4 bases and J lost 0 bases. The CDR3 is made up of 17 amino acids. Original processing notes: Estimates of nucleated cell counts were drawn from the amplification of reference gene primers. The data were produced by immunoSEQ multiplex PCR, yet TCRdb's version contains in-frame clones alone and is incomplete. The V and J calls and clone size are taken from that table; D and trimming were inferred from the DNA. The sample shows roughly 250,000 clones, around nine tenths of them seen only once.

The sequence derives from a woman in her thirties or forties who had recovered from COVID-19. The chain employs TRBV11-2 and TRBJ2-3; 9 nucleotides line up with TRBD1. Source material: peripheral blood. In nucleotides, the CDR3 is TGTGCCAGCAGCTCCCAACAGGGGGCATATAGCACAGATACGCAGTATTTT. Its translation is CASSSQQGAYSTDTQYF.